This T cell receptor beta chain emerged from a study of cytotoxic CD8 clonotypes in ibrutinib-treated CLL. At the level of the study: Specimens for response were gathered following a median about a year of therapy, spanning 6 to 36.

Overall study results and limits: Upon ibrutinib response clonality rose, and upon progression it fell back toward baseline.

Depths of 1 in 200,000 to 1 in 1 million T cells were the sequencing target. Some clones are missing from TCRdb's copy, which holds only in-frame ones; the method was immunoSEQ multiplex PCR. The sample lists 75,000 to 80,000 clones, around four fifths occurring once. Of note for this clone: Its antigen remains unidentified.

Specimen: PBMCs, collected after 24 months of ibrutinib treatment. This receptor was taken from a human donor with chronic lymphocytic leukemia.

In nucleotides, the CDR3 is TGTGCCAGTAGTAAGGCCATAGAGGGGCCCCAGCATTTT. It codes for CASSKAIEGPQHF. The V gene is TRBV19, the J gene TRBJ1-5; D is uncertain. Germline-derived CDR1 and CDR2 are LNHDA and SQIVND (reference sequence). Trimming cost V 4 bases and J 9 bases, with 13 bases left between them. This CDR3 is 13 amino acids long.